This is a list of T cell receptor beta chains from one sample in a study of identifying expanded T cells in peripheral blood. Profiled with immunoSEQ multiplex PCR; TCRdb holds only in-frame clones, not every one. The table shows about 110,000 clones, with around 89% occurring only once. Sequencing input: blood. The receptors originated from a person aged 18-70 years in good health. Both conserved end residues are part of each CDR3.

v_call: TRBV10-3; j_call: TRBJ1-5; cdr3_aa: CAITADPRGQPQHF
v_call: TRBV28; j_call: TRBJ2-2; cdr3_aa: CASRLRQGSANTGELFF
v_call: TRBV2; j_call: TRBJ1-1; cdr3_aa: CASSEQGAGGTEAFF
v_call: TRBV19; j_call: TRBJ1-1; cdr3_aa: CASSWDTNTEAFF
v_call: TRBV7-9; j_call: TRBJ2-5; cdr3_aa: CASSFLGGAGETQYF
v_call: TRBV4-3; j_call: TRBJ2-3; cdr3_aa: CASSQDTATPPHSSTDTQYF
v_call: TRBV4-3; j_call: TRBJ2-3; cdr3_aa: CASSQEWRGAQYSTDTQYF
v_call: TRBV4-2; j_call: TRBJ2-4; cdr3_aa: CASSQALRGEGIQYF
v_call: TRBV6-6; j_call: TRBJ1-1; cdr3_aa: CASSAQGAGTEAFF
v_call: TRBV7-2; j_call: TRBJ2-5; cdr3_aa: CASSLDRGETQYF
v_call: TRBV28; j_call: TRBJ1-2; cdr3_aa: CASSSGQSTYGYTF
v_call: TRBV15; j_call: TRBJ2-3; cdr3_aa: CATSRGDFDTDTQYF
v_call: TRBV2; j_call: TRBJ1-1; cdr3_aa: CASSESVYGAVTEAFF
v_call: TRBV11-2; j_call: TRBJ1-6; cdr3_aa: CASSSDSSRSPLHF
v_call: TRBV27; j_call: TRBJ1-2; cdr3_aa: CASQGGSSYGYTF
v_call: TRBV5-4; j_call: TRBJ1-5; cdr3_aa: CASSEDLGSQPQHF
v_call: TRBV4-1; j_call: TRBJ2-7; cdr3_aa: CASSQEVGRQDYEQYF
v_call: TRBV15; j_call: TRBJ1-1; cdr3_aa: CATSRDRGTEAFF
v_call: TRBV18; j_call: TRBJ2-7; cdr3_aa: CASSHEDFPGHEQYF
v_call: TRBV20-1; j_call: TRBJ1-2; cdr3_aa: CSARGNIGYTF
v_call: TRBV7-2; j_call: TRBJ1-2; cdr3_aa: CASSLASPYYGYTF
v_call: TRBV10-1; j_call: TRBJ2-5; cdr3_aa: CASSASETGETQYF
v_call: TRBV7-2; j_call: TRBJ2-3; cdr3_aa: CASRRGGITDTQYF
v_call: TRBV4-3; j_call: TRBJ2-7; cdr3_aa: CASSQDLRGSSYEQYF
v_call: TRBV6-5; j_call: TRBJ1-2; cdr3_aa: CASGGPIYGYTF
v_call: TRBV9; j_call: TRBJ2-6; cdr3_aa: CASSGTFSRGANVLTF
v_call: TRBV10-3; j_call: TRBJ2-3; cdr3_aa: CAISEDGGHTDTQYF
v_call: TRBV7-9; j_call: TRBJ2-7; cdr3_aa: CASSPSSGVNEQYF
v_call: TRBV19; j_call: NA; cdr3_aa: CASSIMGRSDEQYF
v_call: TRBV7-8; j_call: TRBJ1-4; cdr3_aa: CASSPGRVAREKLFF
v_call: TRBV5-5; j_call: TRBJ2-2; cdr3_aa: CASSWGYGAGELFF
v_call: TRBV7-9; j_call: TRBJ1-1; cdr3_aa: CASSPSFGNTEAFF
v_call: TRBV5-1; j_call: TRBJ2-7; cdr3_aa: CASSLASRGEQYF
v_call: TRBV11-2; j_call: TRBJ1-1; cdr3_aa: CASSSTLYTEAFF
v_call: TRBV2; j_call: TRBJ2-7; cdr3_aa: CASSQAGFRYEQYF